This TCR beta chain was captured in a study of identical twins. Overall study findings and caveats: Out-of-frame alpha sequences shared by twins showed excess low generation probability.

The ends were cut back, 4 bases at V and 1 base at J, with 15 bases in the middle. The germline V gene encodes CDR1 MGHRA and CDR2 YSYEKL. The length of the CDR3 is 16 residues. This clonotype was counted only a few times. What it binds is unknown. A universal primer site was incorporated via template switching, and the cDNA contained unique molecular identifiers. TCRdb reprocessed the 5' RACE reads with MiXCR, giving one entry per CDR3 protein. The sample lists over 550,000 distinct CDR3 sequences, roughly 7.1% occurring once. Another study also made use of these data, one on yellow fever vaccine responses in identical twins. This second study says: Among the twins, the vaccine T cell response reportedly seemed partly convergent and partly personalized.

The source of this sequence is a woman under 30 in good health. The chain couples TRBV4-1 to TRBJ2-3; TRBD1 might be the D (7 bases). The sequencing input was PBMCs. The CDR3 sequence is CASSPLRGDRTDTQYF. The DNA of the CDR3 is TGCGCCAGCAGCCCCCTCAGGGGGGACCGCACAGATACGCAGTATTTT.